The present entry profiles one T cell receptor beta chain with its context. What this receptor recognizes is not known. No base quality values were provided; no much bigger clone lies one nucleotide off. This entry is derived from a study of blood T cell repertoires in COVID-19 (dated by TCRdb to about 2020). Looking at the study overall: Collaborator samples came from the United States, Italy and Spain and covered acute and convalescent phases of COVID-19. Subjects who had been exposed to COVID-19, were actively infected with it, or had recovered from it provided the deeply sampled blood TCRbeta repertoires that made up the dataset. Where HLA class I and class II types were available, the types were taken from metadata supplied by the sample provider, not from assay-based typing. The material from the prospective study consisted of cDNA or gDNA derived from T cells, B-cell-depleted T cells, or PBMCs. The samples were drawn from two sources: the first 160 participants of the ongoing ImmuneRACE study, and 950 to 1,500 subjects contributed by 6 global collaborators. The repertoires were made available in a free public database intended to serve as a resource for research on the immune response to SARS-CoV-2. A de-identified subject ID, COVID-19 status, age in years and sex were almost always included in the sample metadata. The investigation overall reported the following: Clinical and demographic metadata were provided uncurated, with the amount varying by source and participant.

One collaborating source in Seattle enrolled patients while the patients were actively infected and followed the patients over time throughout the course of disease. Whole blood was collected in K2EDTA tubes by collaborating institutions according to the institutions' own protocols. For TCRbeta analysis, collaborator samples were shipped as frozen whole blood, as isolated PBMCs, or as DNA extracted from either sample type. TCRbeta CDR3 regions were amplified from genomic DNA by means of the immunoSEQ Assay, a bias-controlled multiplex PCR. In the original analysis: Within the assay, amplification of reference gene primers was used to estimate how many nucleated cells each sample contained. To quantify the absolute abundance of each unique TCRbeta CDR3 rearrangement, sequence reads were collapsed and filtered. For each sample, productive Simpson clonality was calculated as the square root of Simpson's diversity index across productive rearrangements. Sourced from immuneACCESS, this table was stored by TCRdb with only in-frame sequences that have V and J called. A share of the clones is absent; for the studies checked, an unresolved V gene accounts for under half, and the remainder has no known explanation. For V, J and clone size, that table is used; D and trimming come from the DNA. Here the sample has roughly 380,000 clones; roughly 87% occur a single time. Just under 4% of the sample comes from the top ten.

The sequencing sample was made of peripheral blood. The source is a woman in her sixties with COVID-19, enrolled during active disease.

The CDR3 here reads CASSITGGYPNEQFF. The nucleotides read TGTGCCAGTAGTATAACGGGGGGTTACCCCAATGAGCAGTTCTTC. This chain joins TRBV19 to TRBJ2-1, with 7 middle bases fitting TRBD2. The germline V gene (reference sequence) specifies LNHDA as CDR1 and SQIVND as CDR2. V trim: 2 bases; J trim: 6 bases; unmatched bases: 7. The CDR3 starts with the cysteine, ends with the phenylalanine, and has 15 residues. Only the CDR3 portion is preserved as DNA: 45 bases, with reading frame beginning at the first base.